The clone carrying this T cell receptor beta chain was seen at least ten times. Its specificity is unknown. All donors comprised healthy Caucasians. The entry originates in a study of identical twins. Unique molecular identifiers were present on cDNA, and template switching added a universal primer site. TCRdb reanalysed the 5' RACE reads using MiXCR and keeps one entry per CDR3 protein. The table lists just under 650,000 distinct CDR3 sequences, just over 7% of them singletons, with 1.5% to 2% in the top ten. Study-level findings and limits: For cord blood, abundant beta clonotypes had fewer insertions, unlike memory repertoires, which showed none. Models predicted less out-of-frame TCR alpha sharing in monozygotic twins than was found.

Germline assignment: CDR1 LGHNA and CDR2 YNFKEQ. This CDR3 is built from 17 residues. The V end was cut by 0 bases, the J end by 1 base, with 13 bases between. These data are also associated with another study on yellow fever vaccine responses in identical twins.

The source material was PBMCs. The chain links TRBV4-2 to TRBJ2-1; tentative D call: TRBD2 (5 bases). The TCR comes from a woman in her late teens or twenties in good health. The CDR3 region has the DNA TGTGCCAGCAGCCAAGACCGGCCAGCGGCGTCCTACAATGAGCAGTTCTTC. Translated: CASSQDRPAASYNEQFF.